These 30 T cell receptor beta chains were sequenced from one sample in a study of cytomegalovirus exposure and HLA in healthy donors. 60 Vbeta and 13 Jbeta primers were used in PCR. Sequenced by immunoSEQ multiplex PCR; TCRdb stores in-frame clones only, minus some. The repertoire holds some 190,000 clones, with more than 65% as singletons. Material for sequencing was PBMCs. These TCRs come from a woman in her 30s in good health and CMV-seropositive.

This clone has a count of ten or more. The chain couples TRBV6-6 to TRBJ1-1; 9 bases fit TRBD1. The CDR3 has 16 residues. Germline assignment: CDR1 MNHNY and CDR2 SVGAGI (reference sequence). V lost 6 bases and J lost 4; bases outside the gene matches: 12. The CDR3 nucleotides read TGTGCCAGCAGCACCACCGACAGGGGGACACCCACTGAAGCTTTCTTT. Translated: CASSTTDRGTPTEAFF.

This clone has a single count. V gene TRBV21-1 combines with J gene TRBJ2-7; the table gives TRBD2 as D, unverified against the DNA. TRBV21-1 is deemed a pseudogene. This CDR3 is built from 17 residues. This CDR3 is CASSNGTSGGPAYEQYF. In DNA, the CDR3 is TGTGCCAGCAGCAATGGGACTAGCGGGGGACCAGCCTACGAGCAGTACTTC.

The J gene is TRBJ2-1, the V gene TRBV7-9; D is unresolved. CDR3 length equals 13 residues. CDR1 is SEHNR and CDR2 is FQNEAQ in the germline V gene (reference sequence). V gave up 3 bases and J gave up 4 bases, with 7 bases separating them. CDR3 DNA sequence: TGTGCCAGCAGCTTGGGCTCTTACAATGAGCAGTTCTTC. It specifies CASSLGSYNEQFF.

The gene calls are TRBV6-6 and TRBJ2-7; maybe TRBD2 (7 bases). Per germline, CDR1 MNHNY and CDR2 SVGAGI (reference sequence). V lost 2 bases and J 0 bases, leaving 11 bases between the germline ends. The CDR3 runs 15 residues. The chain's CDR3 is CASSYPRGASYEQYF. CDR3 in DNA: TGTGCCAGCAGTTACCCTCGGGGGGCCTCCTACGAGCAGTACTTC.

In its sample, this clone was seen once. The DNA for the CDR3 is TGCGCCAGCAGCTTTACGACAGGGGGTCGCAATGAGCAGTTCTTC. Its translation is CASSFTTGGRNEQFF. The genes are TRBV5-1 and TRBJ2-1; TRBD1 matches at 9 bases. This CDR3 has 15 amino acids. The J segment lost 6 bases and the V segment lost 2 bases, leaving 6 bases of the junction unmatched. Germline-derived CDR1 and CDR2 are SGHRS and YFSETQ. The full variable domain, completed using reference TRBV5-1 and TRBJ2-1, is KAGVTQTPRYLIKTRGQQVTLSCSPISGHRSVSWYQQTPGQGLQFLFEYFSETQRNKGNFPGRFSGRQFSNSRSEMNVSTLELGDSALYLCASSFTTGGRNEQFFGPGTRLTVL.

The chain has TRBV28 and TRBJ1-2; the D gene is possibly TRBD1 (6 bases). The V end was cut by 8 bases, the J end by 6 bases, with 22 bases between. Germline V CDR1 and CDR2: MDHEN, SYDVKM. CDR3 size: 15 residues. This CDR3 reads CASGEGGGFYDGYTF. In DNA form, the CDR3 reads TGTGCCAGCGGGGAAGGGGGGGGATTTTACGATGGCTACACCTTC.

The chain carries TRBV4-1 and TRBJ2-4; 11 bases fit TRBD1. This CDR3 comprises 15 residues. The J segment lost 7 bases and the V segment lost 2 bases, leaving 4 bases of the junction unmatched. CDR1 and CDR2 (germline): MGHRA, YSYEKL. The CDR3 loop is CASSQPRDRGNIQYF. The DNA for the CDR3 is TGCGCCAGCAGCCAACCCCGGGACAGGGGGAACATTCAGTACTTC.

This clone occurred a few times. DNA for the CDR3: TGCGCCAGCAGCTTGGTTGGCCGGGGGGATGGATCACCCCTCCACTTT. This gives the protein CASSLVGRGDGSPLHF. The chain joins TRBV5-1 to TRBJ1-6; possibly TRBD1 for D (5 bases). Germline V CDR1 and CDR2: SGHRS, YFSETQ. The V end lost 0 bases, the J end lost 10 bases, and 17 bases lay between the germline ends. The CDR3 length is 16 residues.

This clone has just a few counts. The J gene is TRBJ2-1, the V gene TRBV4-1; TRBD2 agrees at 10 bases. Germline-derived CDR1 and CDR2 are MGHRA and YSYEKL. V was pared by 1 base and J by 2 bases, with 5 bases of the junction left unmatched. The length of the CDR3 is 17 residues. CDR3 in amino acids: CASSQGKGLAPYNEQFF. The CDR3 region has the DNA TGCGCCAGCAGCCAAGGGAAGGGACTAGCGCCCTACAATGAGCAGTTCTTC.

The chain links TRBV6-4 to TRBJ2-1, with D possibly being TRBD1 (5 bases). The CDR3 has 15 amino acids. CDR1 and CDR2 from the germline V gene are MRHNA and SNTAGT. V was trimmed by 4 bases and J by 0 bases, leaving 10 bases between them. The CDR3 DNA reads TGTGCCAGCAGTGGCGACAGCAGCTCCTACAATGAGCAGTTCTTC. This gives the protein CASSGDSSSYNEQFF.

This chain's CDR3 is CASSQEGTGSYEQYF. CDR3 coding DNA: TGTGCCAGCAGCCAAGAAGGGACAGGGAGTTACGAGCAGTACTTC. This chain links TRBV4-2 with TRBJ2-7; 9 positions agree with TRBD1. V lost 0 bases to trimming and J lost 4 bases; unmatched junction nucleotides: 4. Germline V gene sequence: CDR1 LGHNA, CDR2 YNFKEQ. The CDR3 totals 15 residues.

The chain carries TRBV10-3 and TRBJ1-2; tentatively, D is TRBD1 (6 bases). V was pared by 3 bases and J by 8 bases, with 19 bases between. Germline-derived CDR1 and CDR2 are ENHRY and SYGVKD. The CDR3 extends over 15 amino acids. The DNA for the CDR3 is TGTGCCATCAGTGACCCCTCACAGGGATGGAGGGGCTACACCTTC. Residues: CAISDPSQGWRGYTF.

This rearrangement joins TRBV27 to TRBJ1-5, with D unclear. Deletions cut 5 bases from V and 3 bases from J, with 5 bases between. Germline V gene data show CDR1 as MNHEY and CDR2 as SMNVEV (reference sequence). The CDR3 spans 12 residues. Here the CDR3 reads CASSLPNQPQHF. The DNA of the CDR3 is TGTGCCAGCAGTCTCCCCAATCAGCCCCAGCATTTT.

The sample holds one count of this clone. This rearrangement joins TRBV19 to TRBJ1-6; D is ambiguous. V was cut by 10 bases and J by 0 bases, with 10 bases left in between. Per germline, CDR1 LNHDA and CDR2 SQIVND (reference sequence). The CDR3 is 14 amino acids. CDR3 DNA sequence: TGTGCCACCACTGGAGGCTCCTATAATTCACCCCTCCACTTT. Its protein product is CATTGGSYNSPLHF.

This clone showed up just once. V and J are TRBV7-9 and TRBJ2-7; 11 bases are a match to TRBD2. The CDR3 length is 17 residues. Germline V gene sequence: CDR1 SEHNR, CDR2 FQNEAQ (reference sequence). With V trimmed by 4 bases and J by 2 bases, 10 bases remained unmatched. The CDR3 spells CASSSVAGGVYPYEQYF. CDR3 DNA: TGTGCCAGCAGCTCAGTAGCGGGGGGGGTTTACCCCTACGAGCAGTACTTC.

The genes are TRBV11-2 and TRBJ2-5; TRBD1 might be the D (6 bases). Trimming took 1 base from V and 13 from J, leaving 22 bases between them. CDR1 SGHAT and CDR2 FQNNGV come from the germline V gene. There are 15 residues in the CDR3. The CDR3 loop is CASSLAGALLYERYF. CDR3 DNA: TGTGCCAGCAGCTTAGCAGGGGCGCTACTCTACGAGCGGTACTTC.

This clone came up a few times. V usage is TRBV10-3 and J usage is TRBJ1-5; D gene ambiguous. Per germline, CDR1 ENHRY and CDR2 SYGVKD. The CDR3 sequence is 13 residues long. Trimming took 0 bases from V and 11 from J, leaving 11 bases between them. As DNA, the CDR3 is TGTGCCATCAGTGAGTCCATGGCGGTCTCCCAGCATTTT. The encoded protein is CAISESMAVSQHF.

This clone was seen more than once but under ten times. The chain couples TRBV28 to TRBJ1-1, with 8 bases fitting TRBD1. With V trimmed by 4 bases and J by 4 bases, 14 bases remained unmatched. The CDR3 covers 17 residues. From germline, CDR1 is MDHEN and CDR2 SYDVKM. This CDR3 is CASSSIAPRTGSTEAFF. The CDR3 DNA follows: TGTGCCAGCAGTTCAATCGCCCCTCGGACAGGGAGCACTGAAGCTTTCTTT. Based on the CDR3 plus reference TRBV28 and TRBJ1-1, the full variable domain is DVKVTQSSRYLVKRTGEKVFLECVQDMDHENMFWYRQDPGLGLRLIYFSYDVKMKEKGDIPEGYSVSREKKERFSLILESASTNQTSMYLCASSSIAPRTGSTEAFFGQGTRLTVV.

V usage is TRBV6-6 and J usage is TRBJ2-5; the D is unclear. The germline CDR1 and CDR2 sequences are MNHNY and SVGAGI (reference sequence). The CDR3 contains 13 residues. V lost 2 bases, J lost 2 bases, and 6 bases lay in between. CDR3 in amino acids: CASSYRTQETQYF. The CDR3 coding sequence is TGTGCCAGCAGTTACAGAACACAAGAGACCCAGTACTTC.

This clone was seen a handful of times. This rearrangement joins TRBV6-5 to TRBJ2-5, with D possibly matching TRBD2 (5 bases). The CDR3 runs 14 residues. Deletions cut 6 bases from V and 5 bases from J, with 16 bases between. Germline CDR1 is MNHEY and CDR2 is SVGAGI. The CDR3 reads CASRRPGTRETQYF. CDR3 DNA sequence: TGTGCCAGCAGGCGGCCGGGAACGAGGGAGACCCAGTACTTC.

CDR3 region: CASSATGTYNSPLHF. The DNA for the CDR3 is TGTGCCAGCAGCGCAACAGGGACGTACAATTCACCCCTCCACTTT. The J gene is TRBJ1-6, the V gene TRBV7-2; weak D call: TRBD1 (6 bases). The CDR3 runs 15 residues. V lost 5 bases, J lost 7 bases, and 15 bases lay in between. Germline V gives CDR1 SGHTA, CDR2 FQGNSA. Full variable domain (rest looked up from reference TRBV7-2 and TRBJ1-6): GAGVSQSPSNKVTEKGKDVELRCDPISGHTALYWYRQSLGQGLEFLIYFQGNSAPDKSGLPSDRFSAERTGGSVSTLTIQRTQQEDSAVYLCASSATGTYNSPLHFGNGTRLTVT.

This sequence joins TRBV14 and TRBJ2-7; 7 bases line up with TRBD1. This CDR3 comprises 14 residues. In germline, CDR1 is SGHDN, CDR2 FVKESK. J was trimmed by 11 bases and V by 1 base; bases with no gene match: 11. CDR3 loop: CASSQGSLGTGEYF. The DNA of the CDR3 is TGTGCCAGCAGCCAAGGATCCCTGGGAACAGGGGAGTACTTC.

The chain employs TRBV7-9 and TRBJ2-3; D is ambiguous. The CDR3 covers 15 residues. The ends were cut back, 3 bases at V and 0 bases at J, with 10 bases in the middle. The germline V gene has CDR1 SEHNR and CDR2 FQNEAQ (reference sequence). CDR3 loop: CASSFSSSSTDTQYF. The CDR3 DNA sequence: TGTGCCAGCAGCTTCTCCTCCAGTAGCACAGATACGCAGTATTTT.

The gene calls are TRBV7-8 and TRBJ2-1, with TRBD1 matching 8 bases. Germline CDR1 and CDR2: SGHVS and FQNEAQ. The V and J ends lost 4 bases and 4 bases, in that order; junction bases with no gene match: 6. The CDR3 runs to 15 residues. CDR3 sequence: CASSYTGQGYNEQFF. DNA of the CDR3: TGTGCCAGCAGCTACACAGGACAGGGATACAATGAGCAGTTCTTC.

The chain combines TRBV2 with TRBJ2-5, with D unclear. In germline, CDR1 is SNHLY, CDR2 FYNNEI. Trimming left V 6 bases short and J 8 bases short, with 10 bases between. This CDR3 is 11 amino acids long. CDR3 protein: CASSDSRTQYF. CDR3 DNA: TGTGCCAGCAGCGACTCAAGAACCCAGTACTTC.

V and J are TRBV7-9 and TRBJ2-3; 10 nucleotides line up with TRBD1. J lost 6 bases, V lost 6 bases, and 6 bases had no gene match. The germline gives CDR1 SEHNR, CDR2 FQNEAQ (reference sequence). The CDR3 loop spans 14 amino acids. The CDR3 reads CASRTGQGRDTQYF. The CDR3 DNA sequence: TGTGCCAGCAGAACGGGACAGGGGAGGGATACGCAGTATTTT.

In the case of this clone: One end of the junction varies from germline; a read error may be responsible. The rearrangement links TRBV27 to TRBJ2-7; TRBD2 agrees at 11 bases. Looked up from germline, CDR1 is MNHEY and CDR2 is SMNVEV (reference sequence). This CDR3 has 13 residues. The CDR3 coding sequence is TGTGCCAGCAGTCCCGGCGGGGCTAGCGGGGGGACCTTC. Translating it yields CASSPGGASGGTF.

The chain is built from TRBV7-9 and TRBJ1-2; 7 positions agree with TRBD1. Germline V lookup: CDR1 SEHNR, CDR2 FQNEAQ (reference sequence). The CDR3 runs 16 residues. Unmatched junction bases numbered 14, after V lost 6 bases and J lost 4 bases. Here the CDR3 reads CASSIQGTTGGYGYTF. CDR3 coding DNA: TGTGCCAGCAGTATACAGGGGACCACTGGGGGCTATGGCTACACCTTC.

The gene calls are TRBV19 and TRBJ1-5, with TRBD1 matching over 7 bases. With 1 base clipped from V and 3 bases from J, the junction kept 15 bases outside the gene matches. The length of the CDR3 is 19 residues. The germline gives CDR1 LNHDA, CDR2 SQIVND (reference sequence). The chain's CDR3 is CASSIGIGRGQGNNQPQHF. The CDR3 bases are TGTGCCAGTAGTATAGGGATCGGGAGGGGGCAAGGGAACAATCAGCCCCAGCATTTT.

V gene TRBV11-3 combines with J gene TRBJ2-1; 7 nucleotides line up with TRBD2. The ends lost 5 bases at V and 0 bases at J; junction bases unmatched: 16. Germline V gene lookup returns CDR1 SGHNT and CDR2 YENEEA. There are 19 residues in the CDR3. The CDR3 sequence is CASSPGEWLAAFSYNEQFF. CDR3 nucleotide sequence: TGTGCCAGCAGCCCCGGTGAGTGGCTAGCGGCGTTCTCCTACAATGAGCAGTTCTTC.